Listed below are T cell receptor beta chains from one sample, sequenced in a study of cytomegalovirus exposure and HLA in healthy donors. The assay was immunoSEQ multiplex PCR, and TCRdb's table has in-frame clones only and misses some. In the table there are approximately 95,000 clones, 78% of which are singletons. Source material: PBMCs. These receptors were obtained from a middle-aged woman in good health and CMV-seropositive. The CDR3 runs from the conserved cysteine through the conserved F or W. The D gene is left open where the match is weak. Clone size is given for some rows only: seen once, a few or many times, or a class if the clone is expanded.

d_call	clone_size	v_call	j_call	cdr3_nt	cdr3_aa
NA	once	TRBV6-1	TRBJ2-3	TGTGCCAGCAGTGTCCAGGCAGATGAATGGGATACGCAGTATTTT	CASSVQADEWDTQYF
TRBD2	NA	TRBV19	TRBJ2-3	TGTGCCAGTAAACCCCTTTCGGGAGGGCTCTCAGATACGCAGTATTTT	CASKPLSGGLSDTQYF
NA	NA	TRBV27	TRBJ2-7	TGTGCCAGCAGTTTGGGGCGGGGCAAGATCTCGGAGGTCTTC	CASSLGRGKISEVF
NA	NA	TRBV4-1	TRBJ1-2	TGCGCCAGCAGCCAAGTCGCAGCTAACTATGGCTACACCTTC	CASSQVAANYGYTF
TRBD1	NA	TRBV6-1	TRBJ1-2	TGTGCCAGCAGTGGGGGACAGGGGGGGACAGCTAACTATGGCTACACCTTC	CASSGGQGGTANYGYTF
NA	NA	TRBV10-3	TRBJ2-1	TGTGCCATCAGCCTAGGCAATGAGCAGTTCTTC	CAISLGNEQFF
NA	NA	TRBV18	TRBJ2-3	TGTGCCAGCTCGCCTGGCGGGGCGCTGGCAGATACGCAGTATTTT	CASSPGGALADTQYF
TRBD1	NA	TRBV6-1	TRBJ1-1	TGTGCCATGAGGACAGGGGATTGGACTGAAGCTTTCTTT	CAMRTGDWTEAFF
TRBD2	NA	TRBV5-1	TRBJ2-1	TGCGCCAGCAGCTGGGGTAGCGGGAGCTACAATGAGCAGTTCTTC	CASSWGSGSYNEQFF
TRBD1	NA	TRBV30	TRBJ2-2	TGTGCCTCCTCCGGGACAGCGAACACCGGGGAGCTGTTTTTT	CASSGTANTGELFF
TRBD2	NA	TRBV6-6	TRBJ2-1	TGTGCCAGCAGTTACATGGCTAGCGGGAGCAATGAGCAGTTCTTC	CASSYMASGSNEQFF
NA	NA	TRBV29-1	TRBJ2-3	TGCAGCGTCCAAACTCGGTACACAGATACGCAGTATTTT	CSVQTRYTDTQYF
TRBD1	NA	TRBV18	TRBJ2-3	TGTGCCAGCTCACCACTCGCGTACCGGGACAGCGTGGAACCAGATACGCAGTATTTT	CASSPLAYRDSVEPDTQYF
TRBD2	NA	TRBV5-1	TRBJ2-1	TGCGCCAGCAGCTTAAGCGGGATGGACAATGAGCAGTTCTTC	CASSLSGMDNEQFF
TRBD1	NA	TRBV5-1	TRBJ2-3	TGCGCCAGCAGCTCGGGACAGGGAACAGATACGCAGTATTTT	CASSSGQGTDTQYF
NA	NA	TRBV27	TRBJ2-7	TGTGCCAGCAGTCCCTGGGGGACACCCTACGAGCAGTACTTC	CASSPWGTPYEQYF
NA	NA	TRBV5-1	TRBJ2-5	TGCGCCAGCAGCTTGGCATTGATCGGGGGAGAGACCCAGTACTTC	CASSLALIGGETQYF
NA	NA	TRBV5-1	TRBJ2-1	TGCGCCAGCAGCTTGTTGGGGGGATCATACAATGAGCAGTTCTTC	CASSLLGGSYNEQFF
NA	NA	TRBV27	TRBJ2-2	TGTGCCAGCAGTAAGGACAGACCCACCGGGGAGCTGTTTTTT	CASSKDRPTGELFF
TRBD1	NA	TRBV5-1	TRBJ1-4	TGCGCCAGCAATTGTTCAGGGGGCGCGATAGGTGAAAAACTGTTTTTT	CASNCSGGAIGEKLFF